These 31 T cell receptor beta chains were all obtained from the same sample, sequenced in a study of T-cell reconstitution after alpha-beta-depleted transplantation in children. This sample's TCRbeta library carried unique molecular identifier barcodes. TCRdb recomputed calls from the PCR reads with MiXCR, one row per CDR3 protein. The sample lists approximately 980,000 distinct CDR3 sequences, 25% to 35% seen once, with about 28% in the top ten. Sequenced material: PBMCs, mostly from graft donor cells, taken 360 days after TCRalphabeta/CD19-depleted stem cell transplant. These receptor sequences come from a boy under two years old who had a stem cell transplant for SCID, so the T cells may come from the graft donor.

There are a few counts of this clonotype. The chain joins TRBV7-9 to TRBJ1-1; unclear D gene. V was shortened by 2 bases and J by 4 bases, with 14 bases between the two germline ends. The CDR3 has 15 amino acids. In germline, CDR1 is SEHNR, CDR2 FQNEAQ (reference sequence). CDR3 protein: CASSLMGGGVTEAFF. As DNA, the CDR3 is TGTGCCAGCAGCTTAATGGGAGGCGGAGTCACTGAAGCTTTCTTT.

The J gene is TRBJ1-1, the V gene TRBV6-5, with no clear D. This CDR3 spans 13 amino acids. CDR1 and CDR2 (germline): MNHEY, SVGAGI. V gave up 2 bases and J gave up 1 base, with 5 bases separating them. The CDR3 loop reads CASSYLENTEAFF. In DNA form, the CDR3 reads TGTGCCAGCAGTTACCTGGAGAACACTGAAGCTTTCTTT.

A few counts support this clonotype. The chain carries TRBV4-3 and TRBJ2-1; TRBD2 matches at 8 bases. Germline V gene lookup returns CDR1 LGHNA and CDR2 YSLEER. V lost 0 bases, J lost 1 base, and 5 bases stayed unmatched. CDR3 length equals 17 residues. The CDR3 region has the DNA TGCGCCAGCAGCCAAGAAAAACTAGCGGTTTCCTACAATGAGCAGTTCTTC. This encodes CASSQEKLAVSYNEQFF.

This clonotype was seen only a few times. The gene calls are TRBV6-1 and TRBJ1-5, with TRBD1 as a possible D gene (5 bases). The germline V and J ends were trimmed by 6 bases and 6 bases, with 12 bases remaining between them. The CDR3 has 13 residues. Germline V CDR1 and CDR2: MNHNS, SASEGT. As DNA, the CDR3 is TGTGCCAGCAGCTGGGGGGAATTTCAGCCCCAGCATTTT. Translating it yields CASSWGEFQPQHF.

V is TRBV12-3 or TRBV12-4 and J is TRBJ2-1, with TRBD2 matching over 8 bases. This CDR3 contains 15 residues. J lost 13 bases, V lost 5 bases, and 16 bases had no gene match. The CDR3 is CASSLGLARILGQFF. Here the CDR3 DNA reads TGTGCCAGCAGTCTAGGACTAGCCAGGATTCTCGGCCAGTTCTTC.

The CDR3 region is CASSLGEGYTF. The CDR3, as DNA: TGTGCCAGCAGTTTAGGCGAGGGCTACACCTTC. The V call is TRBV12-3 or TRBV12-4, the J call TRBJ1-2; no definite D call. The CDR3 spans 11 residues. Between the trimmed V and J ends, which lost 1 base and 8 bases, there was a span of 5 bases.

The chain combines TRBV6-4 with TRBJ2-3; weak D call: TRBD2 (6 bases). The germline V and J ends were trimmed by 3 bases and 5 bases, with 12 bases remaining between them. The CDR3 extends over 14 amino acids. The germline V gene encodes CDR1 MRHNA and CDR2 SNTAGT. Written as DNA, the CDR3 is TGTGCCAGCAGTGAGCGGGGTAGGGGAGATACGCAGTATTTT. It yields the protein CASSERGRGDTQYF.

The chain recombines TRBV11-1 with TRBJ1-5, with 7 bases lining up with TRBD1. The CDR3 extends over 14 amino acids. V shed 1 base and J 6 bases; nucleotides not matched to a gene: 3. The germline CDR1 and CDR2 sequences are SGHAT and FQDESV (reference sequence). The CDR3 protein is CASSLGGGSQPQHF. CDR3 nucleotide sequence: TGTGCCAGCAGCTTAGGAGGGGGCAGTCAGCCCCAGCATTTT.

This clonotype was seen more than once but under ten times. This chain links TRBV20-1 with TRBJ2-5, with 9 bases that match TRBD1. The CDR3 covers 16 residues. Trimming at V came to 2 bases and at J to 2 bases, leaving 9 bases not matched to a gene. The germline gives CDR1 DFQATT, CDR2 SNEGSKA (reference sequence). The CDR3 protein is CSARWGTGWDQETQYF. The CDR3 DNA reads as TGCAGTGCTAGATGGGGGACAGGGTGGGATCAAGAGACCCAGTACTTC.

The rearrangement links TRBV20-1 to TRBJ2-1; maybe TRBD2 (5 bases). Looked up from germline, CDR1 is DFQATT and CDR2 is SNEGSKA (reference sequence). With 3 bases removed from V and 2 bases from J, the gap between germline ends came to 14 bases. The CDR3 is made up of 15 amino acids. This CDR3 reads CSARDSVNAYNEQFF. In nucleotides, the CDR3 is TGCAGTGCTAGGGATAGCGTGAATGCCTACAATGAGCAGTTCTTC.

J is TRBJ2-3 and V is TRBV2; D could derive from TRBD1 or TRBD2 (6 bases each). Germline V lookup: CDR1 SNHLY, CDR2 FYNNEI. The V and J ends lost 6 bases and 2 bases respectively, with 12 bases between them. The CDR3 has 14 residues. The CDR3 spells CASRRRGHTDTQYF. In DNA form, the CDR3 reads TGTGCCAGCAGACGTCGGGGGCACACAGATACGCAGTATTTT.

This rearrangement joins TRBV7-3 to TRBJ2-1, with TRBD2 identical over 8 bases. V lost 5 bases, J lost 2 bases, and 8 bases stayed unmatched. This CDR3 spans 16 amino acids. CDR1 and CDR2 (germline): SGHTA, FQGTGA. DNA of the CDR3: TGTGCCAGCAGCGTGACTGGCGGGGGGCCCTACAATGAGCAGTTCTTC. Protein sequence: CASSVTGGGPYNEQFF. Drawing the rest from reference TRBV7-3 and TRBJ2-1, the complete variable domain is GAGVSQTPSNKVTEKGKYVELRCDPISGHTALYWYRQSLGQGPEFLIYFQGTGAADDSGLPNDRFFAVRPEGSVSTLKIQRTERGDSAVYLCASSVTGGGPYNEQFFGPGTRLTVL.

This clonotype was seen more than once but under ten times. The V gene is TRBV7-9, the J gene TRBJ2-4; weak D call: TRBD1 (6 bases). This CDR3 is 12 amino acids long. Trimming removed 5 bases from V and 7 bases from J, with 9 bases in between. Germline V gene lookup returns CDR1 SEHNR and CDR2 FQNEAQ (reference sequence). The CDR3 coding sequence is TGTGCCAGCAGCACTGGACAGAACATTCAGTACTTC. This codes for CASSTGQNIQYF.

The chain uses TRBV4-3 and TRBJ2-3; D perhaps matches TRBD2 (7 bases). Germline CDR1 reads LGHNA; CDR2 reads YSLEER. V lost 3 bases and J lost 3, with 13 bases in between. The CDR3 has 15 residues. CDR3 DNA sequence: TGCGCCAGCAGCCAGGGGGGGGGCCAAACAGATACGCAGTATTTT. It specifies CASSQGGGQTDTQYF.

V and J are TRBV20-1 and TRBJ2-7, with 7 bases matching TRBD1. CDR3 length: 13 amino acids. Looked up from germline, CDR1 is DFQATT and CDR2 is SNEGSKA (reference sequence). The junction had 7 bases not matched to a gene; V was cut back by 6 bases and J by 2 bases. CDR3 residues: CSATWDSAYEQYF. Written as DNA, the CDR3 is TGCAGTGCCACATGGGACAGTGCCTACGAGCAGTACTTC.

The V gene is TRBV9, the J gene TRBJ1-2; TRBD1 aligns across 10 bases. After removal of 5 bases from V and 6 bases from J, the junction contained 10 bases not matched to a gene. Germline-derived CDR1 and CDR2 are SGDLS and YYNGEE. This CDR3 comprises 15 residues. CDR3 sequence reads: CASSDTGTGVDGYTF. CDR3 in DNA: TGTGCCAGCAGTGACACCGGGACAGGGGTAGATGGCTACACCTTC. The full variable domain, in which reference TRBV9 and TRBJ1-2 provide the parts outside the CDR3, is DSGVTQTPKHLITATGQRVTLRCSPRSGDLSVYWYQQSLDQGLQFLIQYYNGEERAKGNILERFSAQQFPDLHSELNLSSLELGDSALYFCASSDTGTGVDGYTFGSGTRLTVV.

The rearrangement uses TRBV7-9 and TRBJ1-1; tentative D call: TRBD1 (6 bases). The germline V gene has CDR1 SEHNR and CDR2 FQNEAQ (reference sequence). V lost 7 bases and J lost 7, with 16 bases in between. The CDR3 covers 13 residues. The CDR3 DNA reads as TGTGCCAGCACTAGGGGGGCCCCACTTGAAGCTTTCTTT. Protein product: CASTRGAPLEAFF.

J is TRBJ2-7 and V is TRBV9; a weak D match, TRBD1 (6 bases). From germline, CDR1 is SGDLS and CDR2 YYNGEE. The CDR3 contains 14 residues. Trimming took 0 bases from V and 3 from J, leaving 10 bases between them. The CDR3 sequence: CASSVDRANYEQYF. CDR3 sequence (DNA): TGTGCCAGCAGCGTAGACAGGGCTAACTACGAGCAGTACTTC.

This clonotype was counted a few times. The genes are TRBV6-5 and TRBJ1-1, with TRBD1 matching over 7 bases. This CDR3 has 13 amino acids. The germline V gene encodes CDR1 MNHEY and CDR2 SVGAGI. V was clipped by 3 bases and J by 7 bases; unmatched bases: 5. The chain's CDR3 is CASSYPGTDEAFF. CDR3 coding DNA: TGTGCCAGCAGTTATCCCGGGACAGATGAAGCTTTCTTT.

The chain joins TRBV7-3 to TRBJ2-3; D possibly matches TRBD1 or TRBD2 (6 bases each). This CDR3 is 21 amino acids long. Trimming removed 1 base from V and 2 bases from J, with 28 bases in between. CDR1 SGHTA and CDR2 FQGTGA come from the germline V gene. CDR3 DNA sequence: TGTGCCAGCAGCTTAAGGGGGGCAGGGAACCTAGACCGGCCGTTCACAGATACGCAGTATTTT. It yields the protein CASSLRGAGNLDRPFTDTQYF.

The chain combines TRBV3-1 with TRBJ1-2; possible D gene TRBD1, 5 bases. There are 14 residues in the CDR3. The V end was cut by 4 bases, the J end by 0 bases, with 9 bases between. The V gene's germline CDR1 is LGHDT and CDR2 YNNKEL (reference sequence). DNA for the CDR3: TGTGCCAGCAGCCCGACAGTCTCTAACTATGGCTACACCTTC. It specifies CASSPTVSNYGYTF.

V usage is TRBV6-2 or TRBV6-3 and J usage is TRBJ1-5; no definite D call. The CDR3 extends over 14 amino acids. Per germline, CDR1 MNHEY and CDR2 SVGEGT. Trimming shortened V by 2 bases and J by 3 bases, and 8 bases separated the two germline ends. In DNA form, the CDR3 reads TGTGCCAGCAGTTACCTAGGAAACAATCAGCCCCAGCATTTT. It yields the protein CASSYLGNNQPQHF.

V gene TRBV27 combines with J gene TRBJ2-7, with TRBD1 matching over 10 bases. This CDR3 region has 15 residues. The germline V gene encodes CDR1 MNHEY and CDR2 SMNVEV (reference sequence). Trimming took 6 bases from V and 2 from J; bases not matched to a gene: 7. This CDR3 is CASRIGQGGPYEQYF. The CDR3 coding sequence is TGTGCCAGCAGGATTGGACAGGGGGGTCCCTACGAGCAGTACTTC.

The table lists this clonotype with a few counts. CDR3 amino acids: CATTSRSTDTQYF. The DNA for the CDR3 is TGTGCCACCACCTCGAGGTCTACAGATACGCAGTATTTT. The chain links TRBV11-2 to TRBJ2-3; D gene unclear. The germline V and J ends were trimmed by 10 bases and 3 bases, with 14 bases remaining between them. Germline V gene sequence: CDR1 SGHAT, CDR2 FQNNGV. This CDR3 comprises 13 residues.

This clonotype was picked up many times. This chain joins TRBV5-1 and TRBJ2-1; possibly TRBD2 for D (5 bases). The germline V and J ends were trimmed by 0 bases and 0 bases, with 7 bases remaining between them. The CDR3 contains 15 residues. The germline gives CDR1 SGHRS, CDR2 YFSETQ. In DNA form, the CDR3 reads TGCGCCAGCAGCTTGGTGGGGAGCTCCTACAATGAGCAGTTCTTC. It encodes CASSLVGSSYNEQFF.

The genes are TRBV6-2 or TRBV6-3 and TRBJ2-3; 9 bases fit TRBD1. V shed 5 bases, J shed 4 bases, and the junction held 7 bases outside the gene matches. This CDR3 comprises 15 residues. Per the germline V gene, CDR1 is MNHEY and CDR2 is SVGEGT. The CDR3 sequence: CASSLQGAASDTQYF. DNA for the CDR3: TGTGCCAGCAGTCTACAGGGGGCGGCCTCAGATACGCAGTATTTT.

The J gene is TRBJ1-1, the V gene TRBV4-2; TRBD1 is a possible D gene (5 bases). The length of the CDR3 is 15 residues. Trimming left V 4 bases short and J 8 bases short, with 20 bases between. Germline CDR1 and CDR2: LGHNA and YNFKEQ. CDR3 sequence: CASSPEIRAGNEAFF. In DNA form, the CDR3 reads TGTGCCAGCAGCCCGGAGATCAGGGCTGGGAACGAAGCTTTCTTT.

CDR3 sequence: CASSQTGTSTDTQYF. CDR3 sequence (DNA): TGTGCCAGCAGCCAGACTGGTACTAGCACAGATACGCAGTATTTT. V usage is TRBV12-3 or TRBV12-4 and J usage is TRBJ2-3; no clear D. V was trimmed by 6 bases and J by 0 bases, leaving 13 bases between them. The CDR3 contains 15 residues.

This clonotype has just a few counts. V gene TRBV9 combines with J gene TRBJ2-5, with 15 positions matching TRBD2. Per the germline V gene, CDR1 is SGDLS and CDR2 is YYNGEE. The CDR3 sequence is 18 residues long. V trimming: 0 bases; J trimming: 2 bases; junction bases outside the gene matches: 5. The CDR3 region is CASSVGLGTSGGQETQYF. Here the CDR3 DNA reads TGTGCCAGCAGCGTAGGCCTAGGGACTAGCGGGGGGCAAGAGACCCAGTACTTC.

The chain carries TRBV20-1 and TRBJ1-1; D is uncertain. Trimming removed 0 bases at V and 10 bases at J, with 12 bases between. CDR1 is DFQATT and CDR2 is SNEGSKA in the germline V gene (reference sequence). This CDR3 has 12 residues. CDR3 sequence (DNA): TGCAGTGCTAGAGATGAGAGGAGGCGAGCTTTCTTT. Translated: CSARDERRRAFF.

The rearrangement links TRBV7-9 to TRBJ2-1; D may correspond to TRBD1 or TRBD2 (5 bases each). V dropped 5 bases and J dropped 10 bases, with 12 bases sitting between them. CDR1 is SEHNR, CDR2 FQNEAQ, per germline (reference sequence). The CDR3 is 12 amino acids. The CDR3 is CASSVAWGEQFF. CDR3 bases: TGTGCCAGCAGCGTGGCCTGGGGGGAGCAGTTCTTC.